Included here is one T cell receptor (beta chain) sequence, with context. The entry originates in a study of blood T cell repertoires in COVID-19. At the level of the study: There were acute and convalescent COVID-19 samples, and they came from the United States, Italy and Spain. PBMCs, B-cell-depleted T cells, or T cells were the source of the cDNA or gDNA that made up the material.

V lost 11 bases and J lost 1; bases outside the gene matches: 2. The V gene's germline CDR1 is MDHEN and CDR2 SYDVKM. This CDR3 is 12 amino acids long. In the source study's methods: By means of reference gene primer amplification, nucleated cell counts were estimated. Profiling relied on immunoSEQ multiplex PCR, and the TCRdb table lists in-frame clones only, not all of them. The DNA gave D and trimming, while V, J and clone size come from that table. The sample shows 95,000 to 150,000 clones, more than 75% of them seen only once. The V call is TRBV28, the J call TRBJ1-5; 7 positions match TRBD1. The sequenced material came from peripheral blood. The receptor comes from a man in his sixties with acute or convalescent COVID-19. CDR3 DNA: TGTGCCTCCAGGGGGAGCAATCAGCCCCAGCATTTT. This sequence encodes CASRGSNQPQHF.